This T cell receptor (beta chain) was found in a study of cytomegalovirus exposure and HLA in healthy donors. Assay used: immunoSEQ multiplex PCR; TCRdb lists only in-frame clones, some missing. Of roughly 270,000 clones in the sample, around 87% were seen once. Looked up from germline, CDR1 is SGHDT and CDR2 is YYEEEE. This CDR3 is 14 amino acids long. V gave up 6 bases and J gave up 1 base; unmatched junction bases: 5. The sequence came from a woman between 18 and 29 years old in good health and CMV-seronegative. V is TRBV5-6 and J is TRBJ2-5, with 8 bases that match TRBD2. Material for sequencing was PBMCs. The CDR3 protein is CASTGRGVQETQYF. The DNA of the CDR3 is TGTGCCAGCACGGGGCGGGGGGTCCAAGAGACCCAGTACTTC.